These 32 T cell receptor beta chains were all obtained from the same sample, sequenced in a study of OX40 agonist ivuxolimab in advanced cancers. Some clones are missing from TCRdb's copy, which holds only in-frame ones; the method was immunoSEQ multiplex PCR. The top ten hold 29% of the sample, which has tens of thousands of clones, 91% seen once. The specimen was CD4+ or CD8+ T cells sorted from blood, collected in a trial of the OX40 agonist ivuxolimab. The source of these receptors is an adult with an advanced solid tumor such as melanoma, head and neck, liver or kidney cancer.

V is TRBV28 and J is TRBJ2-7, with D perhaps matching TRBD1 (6 bases). There are 16 residues in the CDR3. Germline V gene sequence: CDR1 MDHEN, CDR2 SYDVKM. Trimming removed 3 bases from V and 2 bases from J, with 17 bases in between. The DNA of the CDR3 is TGTGCCAGCAGTTTGCTGGGCGAAACAGGGCCCTACGAGCAGTACTTC. Translating it yields CASSLLGETGPYEQYF.

The J gene is TRBJ1-2, the V gene TRBV5-6; D is undetermined. Trimming took 4 bases from V and 0 from J, leaving 13 bases between them. The CDR3 runs 15 residues. Germline lookup yields CDR1 SGHDT and CDR2 YYEEEE. The CDR3 protein is CASSPGPTPNYGYTF. DNA for the CDR3: TGTGCCAGCAGCCCGGGCCCTACTCCTAACTATGGCTACACCTTC.

The chain has TRBV19 and TRBJ1-5, with TRBD1 matching 10 bases. This CDR3 region has 18 residues. From germline, CDR1 is LNHDA and CDR2 SQIVND (reference sequence). Trimming removed 7 bases from V and 3 bases from J; junction bases left unmatched: 15. CDR3 DNA sequence: TGTGCCAGTAACCAACAGCCGGGACAGGGGAGTATCAATCAGCCCCAGCATTTT. Protein product: CASNQQPGQGSINQPQHF.

This rearrangement joins TRBV5-1 to TRBJ1-5; D call uncertain. V dropped 2 bases and J dropped 0 bases, with 6 bases sitting between them. CDR3 length equals 14 residues. Looked up from germline, CDR1 is SGHRS and CDR2 is YFSETQ. The CDR3 DNA reads as TGCGCCAGCAGCTTAGGAAATAGCAATCAGCCCCAGCATTTT. Its translation is CASSLGNSNQPQHF.

J is TRBJ2-7 and V is TRBV11-2, with D possibly matching TRBD2 (5 bases). Germline-derived CDR1 and CDR2 are SGHAT and FQNNGV. The V end lost 6 bases, the J end lost 4 bases, and 19 bases lay between the germline ends. The CDR3 is 15 residues long. The CDR3 loop reads CASSSEPGSVYEQYF. Written as DNA, the CDR3 is TGTGCCAGCAGTTCCGAACCGGGATCAGTATACGAGCAGTACTTC.

This clone was seen only once. The genes are TRBV5-5 and TRBJ2-3, with 9 positions matching TRBD2. The V gene end was trimmed by 2 bases and the J gene end by 3 bases; junction bases not matched to a gene: 7. Germline values: CDR1 SGHKS, CDR2 YYEKEE (reference sequence). The CDR3 runs 16 residues. The DNA for the CDR3 is TGTGCCAGCAGCTTAGGCGGGAGGGCCGGGACAGATACGCAGTATTTT. It codes for CASSLGGRAGTDTQYF.

The chain carries TRBV27 and TRBJ2-5; 9 bases match TRBD1. There are 17 residues in the CDR3. The V segment lost 2 bases and the J segment 5 bases; nucleotides outside the gene matches: 12. Germline CDR1 is MNHEY and CDR2 is SMNVEV (reference sequence). The CDR3 is CASSLISVQGALETQYF. The DNA for the CDR3 is TGTGCCAGCAGTTTAATATCGGTACAGGGGGCCTTGGAGACCCAGTACTTC.

V is TRBV7-2 and J is TRBJ2-7; D is undetermined. Germline CDR1 reads SGHTA; CDR2 reads FQGNSA. With 3 bases removed from V and 7 bases from J, the gap between germline ends came to 16 bases. This CDR3 contains 14 residues. The CDR3 spells CASSFRTALREQYF. The CDR3 DNA reads as TGTGCCAGCAGCTTCCGGACGGCCTTGAGAGAGCAGTACTTC.

The sample holds one count of this clone. One junction end disagrees with the germline gene, perhaps due to a read error. In nucleotides, the CDR3 is TGCGCCAGCAGCCAAGAATACAGGGATACTGAAGCTTTCTTT. Translated, it gives CASSQEYRDTEAFF. This chain uses TRBV5-5 with TRBJ1-1, with D maybe TRBD1 (6 bases). This CDR3 spans 14 amino acids. Germline V gene sequence: CDR1 SGHKS, CDR2 YYEKEE (reference sequence).

The rearrangement uses TRBV13 and TRBJ2-1; TRBD2 agrees at 9 bases. The V gene's germline CDR1 is PRHDT and CDR2 FYEKMQ (reference sequence). CDR3 length equals 19 residues. V lost 6 bases to trimming and J lost 10 bases; unmatched junction nucleotides: 25. This chain's CDR3 is CASRKMGDGGLARAGEQFF. For the CDR3, the DNA is TGTGCCAGCAGAAAAATGGGGGACGGCGGACTAGCGAGAGCCGGCGAGCAGTTCTTC.

The J gene is TRBJ1-6, the V gene TRBV6-1; D is uncertain. Deletions cut 5 bases from V and 7 bases from J, with 12 bases between. This CDR3 spans 14 amino acids. Germline V lookup: CDR1 MNHNS, CDR2 SASEGT. This CDR3 reads CASSFLVGNSPLHF. CDR3 nucleotide sequence: TGTGCCAGCAGTTTCCTGGTGGGGAATTCACCCCTCCACTTT.

The chain has TRBV13 and TRBJ2-3; no firm D call. Germline V lookup: CDR1 PRHDT, CDR2 FYEKMQ (reference sequence). The V end was cut by 1 base, the J end by 0 bases, with 8 bases between. This CDR3 is 15 amino acids long. The CDR3 sequence is CASSLEGSSTDTQYF. The DNA of the CDR3 is TGTGCCAGCAGCTTAGAGGGTAGCAGCACAGATACGCAGTATTTT.

V and J are TRBV28 and TRBJ1-3; D is possibly TRBD1 (5 bases). This CDR3 has 14 residues. V lost 2 bases to trimming and J lost 4 bases, with 9 bases between them. The germline gives CDR1 MDHEN, CDR2 SYDVKM. CDR3 sequence (DNA): TGTGCCAGCAGTTTACGGGGGTACGGAAACACCATATATTTT. Amino acid sequence: CASSLRGYGNTIYF.

The chain has TRBV5-1 and TRBJ1-1; TRBD1 aligns across 7 bases. Germline V CDR1 and CDR2: SGHRS, YFSETQ. CDR3 length: 13 residues. J gave up 5 bases and V 5 bases, and 6 bases lay outside the gene matches. The chain's CDR3 is CASRVGQVTEAFF. CDR3 DNA: TGCGCCAGCAGGGTAGGACAGGTTACTGAAGCTTTCTTT.

The rearrangement joins TRBV19 to TRBJ2-7, with a tentative D call TRBD2 (6 bases). The V end lost 1 base, the J end lost 4 bases, and 14 bases lay between the germline ends. The CDR3 totals 15 residues. The germline gives CDR1 LNHDA, CDR2 SQIVND (reference sequence). CDR3 bases: TGTGCCAGTAGTATAGCACGGGGAGGCGTTTACGAGCAGTACTTC. This sequence encodes CASSIARGGVYEQYF.

The rearrangement links TRBV2 to TRBJ2-7; TRBD1 agrees at 10 bases. The ends lost 10 bases at V and 5 bases at J; junction bases unmatched: 11. This CDR3 comprises 14 residues. Germline loops: CDR1 SNHLY, CDR2 FYNNEI. CDR3 in DNA: TGTGCCAACCGACTGACAGGGGGCATCGACGAGCAGTACTTC. This gives the protein CANRLTGGIDEQYF. The complete variable domain, with remaining parts taken from reference TRBV2 and TRBJ2-7, reads EPEVTQTPSHQVTQMGQEVILRCVPISNHLYFYWYRQILGQKVEFLVSFYNNEISEKSEIFDDQFSVERPDGSNFTLKIRSTKLEDSAMYFCANRLTGGIDEQYFGPGTRLTVT.

V gene TRBV2 combines with J gene TRBJ2-6; D remains ambiguous. CDR1 SNHLY and CDR2 FYNNEI come from the germline V gene. This CDR3 is built from 15 residues. Trimming removed 3 bases at V and 4 bases at J, with 10 bases between. CDR3 sequence: CASSDLHTGANVLTF. The CDR3, as DNA: TGTGCCAGCAGTGATCTCCATACCGGGGCCAACGTCCTGACTTTC.

The V gene is TRBV4-1, the J gene TRBJ2-3; either TRBD1 or TRBD2 may fit D (6 bases each). Trimming stripped 4 bases from V and 7 bases from J, with 15 bases between. This CDR3 is built from 14 residues. Germline CDR1 reads MGHRA; CDR2 reads YSYEKL. CDR3: CASSLGGGTHTQYF. The DNA of the CDR3 is TGCGCCAGCAGCCTTGGGGGCGGGACCCATACGCAGTATTTT.

This rearrangement joins TRBV27 to TRBJ2-2; D is unclear. Trimming stripped 0 bases from V and 6 bases from J, with 5 bases between. Germline V CDR1 and CDR2: MNHEY, SMNVEV (reference sequence). CDR3 length equals 13 residues. The CDR3 spells CASSLSPAGELFF. The CDR3 DNA sequence: TGTGCCAGCAGTTTATCGCCCGCCGGGGAGCTGTTTTTT.

The J gene is TRBJ1-2, the V gene TRBV29-1, with 7 bases identical to TRBD1. Germline trimming cut 2 bases from V and 3 bases from J; bases unmatched to any gene: 3. Germline assignment: CDR1 SQVTM and CDR2 ANQGSEA. The CDR3 runs 13 residues. This chain's CDR3 is CSVETGTDYGYTF. Written as DNA, the CDR3 is TGCAGCGTTGAAACAGGGACAGACTATGGCTACACCTTC.

V and J are TRBV5-5 and TRBJ2-3; 7 bases agree with TRBD1. Germline V gene data show CDR1 as SGHKS and CDR2 as YYEKEE (reference sequence). The CDR3 covers 17 residues. J gave up 0 bases and V 6 bases, and 13 bases lay outside the gene matches. Written as DNA, the CDR3 is TGTGCCAGCAACAACTTGAAGGGACAGACTAGCACAGATACGCAGTATTTT. Protein: CASNNLKGQTSTDTQYF.

The chain recombines TRBV9 with TRBJ1-4, with no clear D. The CDR3 has 13 residues. Trimming cost V 2 bases and J 8 bases, with 10 bases left between them. Looked up from germline, CDR1 is SGDLS and CDR2 is YYNGEE. In DNA, the CDR3 is TGTGCCAGCAGCGTGTTGGGGAGCGAAAAACTGTTTTTT. Its translation: CASSVLGSEKLFF.

This sequence joins TRBV7-2 and TRBJ2-7, with D possibly called TRBD1 or TRBD2 (5 bases each). V lost 1 base and J lost 2, with 12 bases in between. The CDR3 is 15 amino acids. The V gene's germline CDR1 is SGHTA and CDR2 FQGNSA. The CDR3 region has the DNA TGTGCCAGCAGCTTAGGAAGGGACGACGCCTACGAGCAGTACTTC. It translates to CASSLGRDDAYEQYF.

This clone has only one observation. V and J are TRBV15 and TRBJ2-2, with 8 bases aligning to TRBD1. The CDR3 is made up of 16 amino acids. J was trimmed by 3 bases and V by 2 bases; bases with no gene match: 5. The germline gives CDR1 LNHNV, CDR2 YYDKDF (reference sequence). The CDR3 here is CATSRLPQGDTGELFF. For the CDR3, the DNA is TGTGCCACCAGCAGACTTCCACAGGGGGACACCGGGGAGCTGTTTTTT.

This chain uses TRBV15 with TRBJ2-1; D unclear. The V end lost 4 bases, the J end lost 0 bases, and 10 bases lay between the germline ends. Germline loops: CDR1 LNHNV, CDR2 YYDKDF (reference sequence). The CDR3 covers 15 residues. In DNA form, the CDR3 reads TGTGCCACCAGCACAGACAAGAGCTCCTACAATGAGCAGTTCTTC. It specifies CATSTDKSSYNEQFF.

The genes are TRBV9 and TRBJ2-3; D ambiguous. Germline CDR1 and CDR2: SGDLS and YYNGEE. This CDR3 comprises 15 residues. With 0 bases removed from V and 4 bases from J, the gap between germline ends came to 12 bases. CDR3 loop: CASSVDGAFSDTQYF. The CDR3, as DNA: TGTGCCAGCAGCGTAGACGGAGCGTTCTCAGATACGCAGTATTTT.

The CDR3 spells CASGTGGRGYTF. The CDR3 DNA sequence: TGTGCCAGCGGGACGGGGGGACGCGGCTACACCTTC. The chain uses TRBV11-2 and TRBJ1-2; a weak D match, TRBD1 (5 bases). The V gene's germline CDR1 is SGHAT and CDR2 FQNNGV. V was clipped by 8 bases and J by 8 bases, with 15 bases between them. CDR3 length: 12 amino acids.

This clone was found a few times. The rearrangement joins TRBV14 to TRBJ2-7; D remains ambiguous. CDR3 length: 11 residues. Between the trimmed V and J ends, which lost 1 base and 2 bases, there was a span of 0 bases. Germline V lookup: CDR1 SGHDN, CDR2 FVKESK. The chain's CDR3 is CASSQAYEQYF. In DNA, the CDR3 is TGTGCCAGCAGCCAAGCCTACGAGCAGTACTTC.

This clone is a singleton in its sample. The chain uses TRBV5-4 and TRBJ2-1, with 9 bases identical to TRBD2. Per the germline V gene, CDR1 is SGHNT and CDR2 is YYREEE (reference sequence). The J segment lost 6 bases and the V segment lost 3 bases, leaving 7 bases of the junction unmatched. This CDR3 region has 15 residues. This chain's CDR3 is CASSWPGLAINEQFF. The DNA for the CDR3 is TGTGCCAGCAGCTGGCCGGGACTAGCTATCAATGAGCAGTTCTTC.

The chain recombines TRBV6-5 with TRBJ2-1, with 9 bases fitting TRBD2. This CDR3 region has 14 residues. The V gene end was trimmed by 1 base and the J gene end by 9 bases; junction bases not matched to a gene: 4. Germline CDR1 reads MNHEY; CDR2 reads SVGAGI. This CDR3 is CASSYYSGRSEQFF. CDR3 coding DNA: TGTGCCAGCAGTTACTATAGCGGGAGATCTGAGCAGTTCTTC.

The chain is built from TRBV6-4 and TRBJ2-2, with D possibly being TRBD2 (5 bases). The CDR3 runs to 17 residues. V lost 5 bases and J 0 bases, leaving 16 bases between the germline ends. Germline loops: CDR1 MRHNA, CDR2 SNTAGT. As DNA, the CDR3 is TGTGCCAGCAGTAATGGGAGTCTCTGGGCGAACACCGGGGAGCTGTTTTTT. As protein: CASSNGSLWANTGELFF.

The chain combines TRBV6-5 with TRBJ2-2, with 8 bases fitting TRBD1. The V gene's germline CDR1 is MNHEY and CDR2 SVGAGI. The CDR3 is made up of 14 amino acids. With 6 bases clipped from V and 7 bases from J, the junction kept 7 bases outside the gene matches. CDR3: CASRYQGAGGELFF. CDR3 in DNA: TGTGCCAGCAGATACCAGGGGGCTGGCGGGGAGCTGTTTTTT.